This T cell receptor beta chain derives from a study of PD-L1 blockade in urothelial cancer. Overall study context: After treatment start, blood was analyzed at 3 weeks (second dose) and at 6 weeks. A median of 141,255 T cells was found in the blood samples.

As for time point: pretreatment peripheral blood. Every PCR was spiked with synthetic TCR analog templates. Sequencing was performed with immunoSEQ multiplex PCR; in TCRdb, only in-frame clones are kept and a portion is missing. The sample gives approximately 100,000 clones, about 90% of which show up once; 0.85% to 1% is in the top ten. CDR1 is SGHVS, CDR2 FQNEAQ, per germline. The V and J ends lost 1 base and 8 bases, in that order; junction bases with no gene match: 11. There are 17 residues in the CDR3. The clonotype was recovered from a woman of 80 years or more with urothelial cancer. This sample comprised PBMCs, obtained around atezolizumab (anti-PD-L1) treatment. This chain joins TRBV7-8 and TRBJ1-4; 9 nucleotides align to TRBD1. The CDR3 loop is CASSLVSLGTGREKLFF. CDR3 sequence (DNA): TGTGCCAGCAGCTTAGTGTCGCTGGGGACAGGGCGGGAAAAACTGTTTTTT.